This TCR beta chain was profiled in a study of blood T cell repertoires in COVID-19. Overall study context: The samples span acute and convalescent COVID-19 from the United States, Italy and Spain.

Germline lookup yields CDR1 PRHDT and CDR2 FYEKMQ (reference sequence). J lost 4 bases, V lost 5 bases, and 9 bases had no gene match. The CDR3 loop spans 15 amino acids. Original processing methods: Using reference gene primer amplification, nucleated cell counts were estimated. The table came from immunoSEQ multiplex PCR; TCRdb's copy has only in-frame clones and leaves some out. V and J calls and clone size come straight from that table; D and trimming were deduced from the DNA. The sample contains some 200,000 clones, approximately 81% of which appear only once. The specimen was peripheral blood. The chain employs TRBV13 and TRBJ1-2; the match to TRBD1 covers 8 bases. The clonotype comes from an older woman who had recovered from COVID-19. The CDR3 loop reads CASSQRDRTFYGYTF. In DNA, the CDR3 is TGTGCCAGCAGCCAACGGGACAGGACTTTCTATGGCTACACCTTC.